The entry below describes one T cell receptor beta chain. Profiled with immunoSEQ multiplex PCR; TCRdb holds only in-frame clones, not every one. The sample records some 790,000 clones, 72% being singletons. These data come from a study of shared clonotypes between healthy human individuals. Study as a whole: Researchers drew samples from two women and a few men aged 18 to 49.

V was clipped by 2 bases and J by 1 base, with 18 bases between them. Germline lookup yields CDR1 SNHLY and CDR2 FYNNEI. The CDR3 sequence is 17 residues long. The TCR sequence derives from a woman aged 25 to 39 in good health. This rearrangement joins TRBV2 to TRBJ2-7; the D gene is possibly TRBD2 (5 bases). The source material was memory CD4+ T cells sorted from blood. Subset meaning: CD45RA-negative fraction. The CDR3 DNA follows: TGTGCCAGCAGTGAAAACTGGTTCGGAGGCGGTTCCTACGAGCAGTACTTC. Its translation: CASSENWFGGGSYEQYF.